This paragraph reports one T cell receptor beta chain. This clone was seen at least ten times. Its antigen is not yet known. The read stops 3 residues short of the end of the CDR3; the missing end is completed from the germline J gene. The data originate from a study of T cell clonality in common variable immunodeficiency (dated by TCRdb to between 2015 and 2016). What the study reported, not specific to this receptor: TCRbeta clonality was higher in CVID subjects than in healthy controls (t-test p = 0.018), and the increase was most characteristic of about a third of subjects. Differences among patients in the CVID cohort limited the correlations between repertoire features and clinical complications. Fewer deletions and N-nucleotide insertions were reportedly observed in CVID TCRbeta sequences, and highly modified clones with 13 or more V deletions were reportedly absent from CVID TCRbeta sequences. Healthy controls shared more TCRbeta clones with each other than CVID subjects shared among themselves (p < 0.0001). According to the authors, figuring out what caused the increased clonality in CVID would require sequencing the repertoires of T cell subpopulations. Although equal DNA input was used, an average of about 87,000 unique sequences per sample was obtained for controls, compared with approximately 31,000 for CVID samples.

Equivalent amounts of genomic DNA from CVID and control samples were used as sequencing input. For every sample, a 60 bp segment covering the rearranged TCRbeta CDR3 region was amplified and then sequenced. The immunoSEQ assay, a bias-corrected multiplex PCR combined with high-throughput sequencing, was used for TCRbeta amplification. The study's own analysis went as follows. Every unique nucleotide sequence counted as a clone and was annotated with V, D and J genes, copy number and frequency. Sequences were labeled productive if in frame, and non-productive if out of frame or containing stop codons. As previously described, clonality was computed from Shannon's entropy. The predicted amino acid sequences of productive clones were used to derive mean CDR3 Kyte-Doolittle hydropathy. The R hclust function was used to hierarchically cluster scaled V gene usage with Manhattan distance and complete linkage. Sharing of clones by CDR3 amino acid sequence was evaluated by resampling 12 repertoires per group over 100 rounds. The repertoires were searched for 55 to 75 published EBV-specific TCRbeta sequences and a few hundred published CMV-specific TCRbeta sequences. A couple of CVID samples that yielded fewer than 10,000 sequences were excluded from the analysis, so around 40 CVID repertoires were retained. This is the immuneACCESS table as TCRdb keeps it, with only in-frame sequences that have V and J called. A part of the clones is gone; compared with another copy, unresolved V genes explain less than half, and the rest is unexplained. That table supplies the V and J calls and clone size; D and trimming were determined from the DNA. This sample was tabulated with 45,000 to 65,000 clones, among which there are no singletons. Of the sample, approximately 2.2% is held by the ten largest clones.

Trimming costs V 2 bases and J 2 bases, and their ends lie 4 bases apart. The CDR3 numbers 12 residues from cysteine through phenylalanine. Part of the CDR3 DNA is given, 27 bases translated from base 1. CDR1 KGHSH and CDR2 LQKENI were looked up in the germline V gene. Predominantly Caucasian heritage was noted among both the CVID patients and the healthy controls. Heparinized peripheral whole blood samples of about 4.5 to 8 ml were collected from each donor. Genomic DNA from adults with common variable immune deficiency (CVID) and from healthy adult controls was the source for sequencing TCRbeta CDR3 repertoires. The control group was made up of approximately 22 healthy adult volunteers (around 10 male and roughly 12 female) whose ages ranged from about 20 to 66 years, with a mean age of approximately 32. Diluted blood was subjected to density centrifugation over Hypaque 1077 or Ficoll-Paque for isolation of peripheral blood mononuclear cells. Unsorted mononuclear cells served as the source of genomic DNA, which was extracted either by Qiagen column purification or by a centrifugation-based method.

The rearranged chain carries TRBV18 and TRBJ2-7, with the D gene too uncertain to name. Sequencing was done on a sample of peripheral blood mononuclear cells. The receptor was derived from a person between 18 and 75 years old in good health. Partial CDR3 DNA: TGTGCCAGCTCACCAGTAGCCTACGAG. Translated, this is CASSPVAYE. The CDR3 as a whole reads CASSPVAYEQYF. The full variable domain, completed from the reference TRBV18 and TRBJ2-7 proteins outside the CDR3, reads NAGVMQNPRHLVRRRGQEARLRCSPMKGHSHVYWYRQLPEEGLKFMVYLQKENIIDESGMPKERFSAEFPKEGPSILRIQQVVRGDSAAYFCASSPVAYEQYFGPGTRLTVT.